This T cell receptor beta chain is from a study of blood T cell repertoires in COVID-19. Study in general: The United States, Italy and Spain were the sources of the acute and convalescent COVID-19 samples. From T cells, B-cell-depleted T cells, or PBMCs came the material, which was cDNA or gDNA.

It was during active infection that Seattle patients were enrolled and then longitudinally followed. Per the authors' pipeline: Cell counts per sample came from amplifying reference gene primers. Clones were sequenced by immunoSEQ multiplex PCR, and TCRdb holds only the in-frame ones, with some missing. V, J and clone size are those of that table, while D and trimming were read from the DNA. The sample lists 250,000 to 400,000 clones; 88% were seen once. The ends were cut back, 5 bases at V and 8 bases at J, with 12 bases in the middle. This CDR3 is built from 12 residues. Germline V gene data show CDR1 as SNHLY and CDR2 as FYNNEI.

This chain links TRBV2 with TRBJ1-2; D possibly corresponds to TRBD1 (5 bases). Sequencing was performed on peripheral blood. The sequence came from a woman in her twenties or thirties with COVID-19, enrolled during active disease. The CDR3 DNA reads TGTGCCAGCAGTAGGCAGGGTGGCGGCTACACCTTC. It codes for CASSRQGGGYTF.